This TCR beta chain is from a study of response to subunit inactivated influenza vaccine. About this clonotype itself: Antigen unknown.

General study results and limits: Each seasonal influenza vaccination, the authors suggested, recruits few new T cells.

Each CDR3 protein gets one entry after TCRdb re-called the RT-PCR reads with MiXCR. The sample records some 500,000 distinct CDR3 sequences, about 25% being singletons. The CDR3 has 17 residues. V lost 5 bases and J lost 2; bases outside the gene matches: 8. V usage is TRBV12-3 or TRBV12-4 and J usage is TRBJ2-7; 14 bases line up with TRBD2. Specimen: CD4+ T cells sorted from PBMCs, collected 4 to 6 days after vaccination. This clonotype was obtained from a man aged 50-59 years who received an inactivated influenza vaccine. Written as DNA, the CDR3 is TGTGCCAGCAGTCGCGATCCGGGACTAGCGGGGGCCTACGAGCAGTACTTC. Amino acids: CASSRDPGLAGAYEQYF.